These 14 T cell receptor beta chains share one sample of origin, sequenced in a study of shared clonotypes between healthy human individuals. Sequencing used immunoSEQ multiplex PCR; TCRdb keeps in-frame clones, though not all of them. The sample includes about 520,000 clones, roughly 95% of them seen just once. The sequenced sample consisted of naive CD4+ T cells sorted from blood. Subset meaning: CD45RA+ positively selected. The receptors were sampled from a woman between 25 and 40 years old in good health.

The chain links TRBV7-2 to TRBJ2-5; 7 bases line up with TRBD2. Germline V CDR1 and CDR2: SGHTA, FQGNSA. V lost 3 bases, J lost 0 bases, and 7 bases stayed unmatched. The CDR3 is 16 residues long. The CDR3 nucleotides are TGTGCCAGCAGCTTTTTTTCTAGCGGAGACCAAGAGACCCAGTACTTC. Protein sequence: CASSFFSSGDQETQYF.

This sequence joins TRBV29-1 and TRBJ2-4; TRBD2 aligns across 12 bases. The CDR3 is made up of 15 amino acids. CDR1 and CDR2 from the germline V gene are SQVTM and ANQGSEA. The junction had 9 bases not matched to a gene; V was cut back by 4 bases and J by 8 bases. CDR3 residues: CSVGRTSGIGDIQYF. For the CDR3, the DNA is TGCAGCGTTGGGAGGACTAGCGGGATTGGGGACATTCAGTACTTC.

The rearrangement joins TRBV30 to TRBJ2-2; no firm D call. There are 11 residues in the CDR3. V gave up 4 bases and J gave up 9 bases, with 9 bases separating them. Germline CDR1 is GTSNPN and CDR2 is SVGIG (reference sequence). CDR3 amino acids: CAWTPRWELFF. In DNA form, the CDR3 reads TGTGCCTGGACCCCCCGGTGGGAGCTGTTTTTT.

The rearrangement uses TRBV4-1 and TRBJ1-3; D not resolved. Trimming stripped 0 bases from V and 9 bases from J, with 12 bases between. Looked up from germline, CDR1 is MGHRA and CDR2 is YSYEKL. The CDR3 contains 14 residues. The CDR3 nucleotides read TGCGCCAGCAGCCAAGAGGCTGCCCGCGGCACCATATATTTT. It encodes CASSQEAARGTIYF.

The V call is TRBV28, the J call TRBJ1-4; tentatively, D is TRBD1 (5 bases). The germline V gene encodes CDR1 MDHEN and CDR2 SYDVKM. The CDR3 spans 14 residues. V dropped 6 bases and J dropped 2 bases, with 10 bases sitting between them. CDR3 amino acids: CASRSGRTNEKLFF. The CDR3 DNA sequence: TGTGCCAGCAGATCGGGACGGACTAATGAAAAACTGTTTTTT.

This rearrangement joins TRBV6-5 to TRBJ2-7; tentatively, D is TRBD1 (6 bases). The germline gives CDR1 MNHEY, CDR2 SVGAGI. The CDR3 is 15 residues long. Between the trimmed V and J ends, which lost 9 bases and 3 bases, there was a span of 21 bases. The CDR3 sequence: CARPILGRQVYEQYF. The CDR3 DNA sequence: TGTGCCAGACCAATTTTAGGGAGACAGGTCTACGAGCAGTACTTC.

This chain connects TRBV5-1 to TRBJ2-5; D is perhaps TRBD2 (6 bases). CDR1 and CDR2 from the germline V gene are SGHRS and YFSETQ. The CDR3 has 15 amino acids. V shed 3 bases and J shed 1 base, with 13 bases lying between them. The CDR3 DNA reads as TGCGCCAGCAGCTCGTGGAGGGCCGTCCAAGAGACCCAGTACTTC. Amino acid sequence: CASSSWRAVQETQYF.

The CDR3 here is CSVGPQETQYF. The CDR3 bases are TGCAGCGTTGGGCCCCAAGAGACCCAGTACTTC. This chain connects TRBV29-1 to TRBJ2-5; no clear D gene. The CDR3 runs to 11 residues. Germline CDR1 is SQVTM and CDR2 is ANQGSEA. Trimming cost V 4 bases and J 1 base, with 4 bases left between them.

The genes are TRBV7-9 and TRBJ1-6; 8 nucleotides match TRBD1. This CDR3 region has 15 residues. The junction had 6 bases not matched to a gene; V was cut back by 2 bases and J by 9 bases. The V gene's germline CDR1 is SEHNR and CDR2 FQNEAQ (reference sequence). The CDR3 DNA is TGTGCCAGCAGCTTATGGACAGGGAGCAGTTCACCCCTCCACTTT. Protein product: CASSLWTGSSSPLHF.

The V and J genes are TRBV18 and TRBJ2-7; 9 nucleotides line up with TRBD1. V dropped 3 bases and J dropped 6; count of bases not matched to a gene: 6. Germline CDR1 is KGHSH and CDR2 is LQKENI. There are 14 residues in the CDR3. The CDR3 DNA follows: TGTGCCAGCTCACCGGGACAGGGATTCAGCGAGCAGTACTTC. Protein: CASSPGQGFSEQYF.

This clone was found a few times. The genes are TRBV7-6 and TRBJ1-5; D is unresolved. This CDR3 region has 13 residues. V was shortened by 5 bases and J by 6 bases, with 11 bases between the two germline ends. Germline loops: CDR1 SGHVS, CDR2 FNYEAQ. This CDR3 reads CASSPGRSQPQHF. In nucleotides, the CDR3 is TGTGCCAGCAGCCCCGGGAGGTCTCAGCCCCAGCATTTT.

This clone showed up just once. The chain recombines TRBV5-4 with TRBJ1-2; 10 nucleotides align to TRBD1. This CDR3 comprises 14 residues. The V and J ends lost 5 bases and 5 bases, in that order; junction bases with no gene match: 6. Germline V gene sequence: CDR1 SGHNT, CDR2 YYREEE (reference sequence). The CDR3 DNA reads as TGTGCCAGCAGGCCGGGACAGGGGTATTATGGCTACACCTTC. Translating it yields CASRPGQGYYGYTF.

The chain employs TRBV10-3 and TRBJ2-5; D not resolved. The J call may not be correct, given that the DNA end is closer to TRBJ2-7. The CDR3 has 17 amino acids. Per germline, CDR1 ENHRY and CDR2 SYGVKD. The CDR3 region has the DNA TGTGCCATCAGTGAGTCCGCAAGGGCTGAAAGCTCCTACGAGCAGTACTTC. This gives the protein CAISESARAESSYEQYF.

The chain is built from TRBV11-1 and TRBJ2-3; D possibly corresponds to TRBD2 (6 bases). The V and J ends lost 4 bases and 0 bases respectively, with 20 bases between them. The CDR3 consists of 18 residues. CDR1 is SGHAT, CDR2 FQDESV, per germline (reference sequence). CDR3 loop: CASSSVPGGATSTDTQYF. DNA for the CDR3: TGTGCCAGCAGCTCCGTTCCTGGAGGGGCTACGAGCACAGATACGCAGTATTTT.